This is a list of T cell receptor beta chains from one sample in a study of cytomegalovirus exposure and HLA in healthy donors. Data came from immunoSEQ multiplex PCR; TCRdb stores just in-frame clones and leaves some out. Of 100,000 or so clones in the sample, about 75% were seen once. The sample consisted of PBMCs. The receptors here all came from a man aged 50 to 59 in good health and CMV-seronegative. Each CDR3 is given with its conserved first and last residue. D genes are given only for firm matches. Rows may omit the clone size; those that give it use once, few, many or a size class.

once,TRBD2,TRBV18,TRBJ2-3,CASSPPLAGADTQYF,TGTGCCAGCTCACCACCGCTAGCGGGAGCAGATACGCAGTATTTT
NA,NA,TRBV21-1,TRBJ2-1,CASSKGRSPFSEQFF,TGTGCCAGCAGCAAAGGGCGGAGCCCTTTCAGTGAGCAGTTCTTC
once,TRBD1,TRBV7-6,TRBJ2-7,CSSSLLTGQGSYEQYF,TGTTCCAGCAGTTTACTAACGGGACAGGGCTCCTACGAGCAGTACTTC
NA,NA,TRBV27,TRBJ1-1,CASLNNRATEAFF,TGTGCCAGCTTGAACAACAGGGCTACTGAAGCTTTCTTT
NA,NA,TRBV19,TRBJ2-3,CASSMGGPSTDTQYF,TGTGCCAGTAGTATGGGGGGACCTAGCACAGATACGCAGTATTTT
NA,TRBD2,TRBV2,TRBJ2-3,CASNGGGAERTDTQYF,TGTGCCAGCAACGGCGGGGGGGCCGAACGGACAGATACGCAGTATTTT
NA,NA,TRBV4-2,TRBJ2-7,CASSRPRGSYEQYF,TGTGCCAGCAGCCGACCCCGGGGGTCCTACGAGCAGTACTTC
few,NA,TRBV4-2,TRBJ2-3,CASSPLQAGNPDTQYF,TGTGCCAGCAGCCCCCTCCAAGCAGGGAACCCAGATACGCAGTATTTT
NA,TRBD1,TRBV2,TRBJ2-2,CASVRGLGGELFF,TGTGCCAGCGTCAGGGGGCTCGGCGGGGAGCTGTTTTTT
NA,NA,TRBV6-1,TRBJ2-7,CATIRGPNSYEQYF,TGTGCCACAATCCGCGGCCCTAATTCCTACGAGCAGTACTTC
NA,TRBD1,TRBV29-1,TRBJ2-7,CSVEGTGTGNYEQYF,TGCAGCGTTGAGGGGACCGGGACAGGGAACTACGAGCAGTACTTC
few,TRBD1,TRBV9,TRBJ1-1,CASSVDPGQDTEAFF,TGTGCCAGCAGCGTCGACCCGGGACAGGACACTGAAGCTTTCTTT
NA,TRBD1,TRBV30,TRBJ2-1,CAWSGQVEQFF,TGTGCCTGGTCCGGACAGGTTGAGCAGTTCTTC
NA,NA,TRBV5-1,TRBJ1-2,CASNLGSANYGYTF,TGCGCCAGCAACCTCGGGTCAGCTAACTATGGCTACACCTTC
NA,NA,TRBV7-6,TRBJ1-1,CASSFTGSQTEAFF,TGTGCCAGCAGCTTCACAGGGAGTCAGACTGAAGCTTTCTTT
NA,NA,TRBV5-8,TRBJ1-5,CASSLASNQPQHF,TGTGCCAGCAGCTTAGCGAGCAATCAGCCCCAGCATTTT
NA,NA,TRBV7-7,TRBJ1-2,CASSLARANYGYTF,TGTGCCAGCAGCTTAGCTCGGGCTAACTATGGCTACACCTTC
NA,NA,TRBV18,TRBJ1-1,CASSPTVGTEAFF,TGTGCCAGCTCACCGACAGTCGGCACAGAAGCTTTCTTT
once,NA,TRBV7-8,TRBJ1-3,CASSFPLEAGNTIYF,TGTGCCAGCAGCTTTCCGCTGGAGGCTGGAAACACCATATATTTT
NA,TRBD2,TRBV5-1,TRBJ2-5,CASSSSTSGRVETQYF,TGCGCCAGCAGCTCTTCGACTAGCGGGAGGGTGGAGACCCAGTACTTC
NA,NA,TRBV6-6,TRBJ2-5,CASRLLAAQETQYF,TGTGCCAGCAGACTACTAGCAGCCCAAGAGACCCAGTACTTC
NA,NA,TRBV6-1,TRBJ1-2,CASSETGPYGYTF,TGTGCCAGCAGTGAAACAGGTCCCTATGGCTACACCTTC
NA,NA,TRBV6-1,TRBJ2-1,CASSEVTRGLYNEQFF,TGTGCCAGCAGTGAGGTTACAAGAGGGCTCTACAATGAGCAGTTCTTC
NA,TRBD1,TRBV18,TRBJ1-5,CASSQTGTGNQPQHF,TGTGCCAGCTCACAGACCGGGACAGGGAATCAGCCCCAGCATTTT